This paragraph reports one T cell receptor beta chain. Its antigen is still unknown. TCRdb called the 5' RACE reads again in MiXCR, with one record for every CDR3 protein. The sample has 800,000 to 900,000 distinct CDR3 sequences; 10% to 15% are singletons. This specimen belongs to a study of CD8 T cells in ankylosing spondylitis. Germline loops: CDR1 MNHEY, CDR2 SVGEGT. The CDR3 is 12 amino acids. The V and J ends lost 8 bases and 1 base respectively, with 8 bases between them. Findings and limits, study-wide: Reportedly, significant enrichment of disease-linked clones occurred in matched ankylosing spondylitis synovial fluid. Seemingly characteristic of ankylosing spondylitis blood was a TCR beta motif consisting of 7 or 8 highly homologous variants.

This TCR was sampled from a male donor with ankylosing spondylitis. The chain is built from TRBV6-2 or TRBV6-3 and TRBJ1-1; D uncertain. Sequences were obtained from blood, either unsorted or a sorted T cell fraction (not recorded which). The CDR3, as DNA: TGTGCCAGCTTTGGCAGGAACACTGAAGCTTTCTTT. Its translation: CASFGRNTEAFF.